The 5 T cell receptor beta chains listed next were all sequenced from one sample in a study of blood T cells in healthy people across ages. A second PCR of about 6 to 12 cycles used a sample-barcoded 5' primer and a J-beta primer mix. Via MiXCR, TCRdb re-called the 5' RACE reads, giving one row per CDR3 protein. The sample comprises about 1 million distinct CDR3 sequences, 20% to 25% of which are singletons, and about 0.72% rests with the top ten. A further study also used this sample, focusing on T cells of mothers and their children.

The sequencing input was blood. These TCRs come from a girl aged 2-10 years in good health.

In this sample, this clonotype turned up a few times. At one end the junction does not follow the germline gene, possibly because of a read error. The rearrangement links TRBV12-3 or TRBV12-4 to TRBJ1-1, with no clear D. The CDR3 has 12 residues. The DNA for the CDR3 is TGTGCCAGCAGCTTCCCGGAGGCAGAAGCTTCCTTT. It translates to CASSFPEAEASF.

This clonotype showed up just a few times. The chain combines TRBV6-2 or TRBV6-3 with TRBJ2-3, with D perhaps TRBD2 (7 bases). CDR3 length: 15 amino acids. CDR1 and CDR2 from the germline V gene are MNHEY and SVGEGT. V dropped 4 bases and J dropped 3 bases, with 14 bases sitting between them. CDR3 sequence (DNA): TGTGCCAGCAGTTGGACGGGGGGCCCGACAGATACGCAGTATTTT. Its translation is CASSWTGGPTDTQYF.

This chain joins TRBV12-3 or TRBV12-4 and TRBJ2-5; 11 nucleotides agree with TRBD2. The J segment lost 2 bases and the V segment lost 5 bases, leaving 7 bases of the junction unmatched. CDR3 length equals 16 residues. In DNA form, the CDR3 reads TGTGCCAGCAGTCAAAGGACTAGCGGGCGGCAAGAGACCCAGTACTTC. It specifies CASSQRTSGRQETQYF.

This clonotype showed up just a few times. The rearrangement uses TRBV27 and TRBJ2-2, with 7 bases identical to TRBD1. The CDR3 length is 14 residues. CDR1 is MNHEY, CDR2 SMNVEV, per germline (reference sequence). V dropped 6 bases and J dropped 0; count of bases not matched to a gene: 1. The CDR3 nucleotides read TGTGCCAGCAGCCAGGGGGCGAACACCGGGGAGCTGTTTTTT. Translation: CASSQGANTGELFF.

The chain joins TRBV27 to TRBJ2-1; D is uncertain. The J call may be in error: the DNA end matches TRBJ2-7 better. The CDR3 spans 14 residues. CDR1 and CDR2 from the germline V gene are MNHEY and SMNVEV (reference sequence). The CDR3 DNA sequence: TGTGCCAGCAGATCAGATTTTAGCTCCTACGAGCAGTACTTC. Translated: CASRSDFSSYEQYF.